Listed below are T cell receptor beta chains from one sample, sequenced in a study of response to subunit inactivated influenza vaccine. TCRdb reprocessed the RT-PCR reads with MiXCR, giving one entry per CDR3 protein. There are 800,000 or so distinct CDR3 sequences in the sample; 21% occur only once, and roughly a tenth lies in the top ten. The specimen comprised PBMCs from blood, sampled around 5 days after vaccination. These receptor sequences come from a man aged 45 to 65 who received an inactivated influenza vaccine. CDR3s leave out the opening cysteine and the closing phenylalanine or tryptophan. Rows may omit the clone size; those that give it use once, few, many or a size class.

v_gene,j_gene,abundance,CDR3aa
TRBV9,TRBJ2-3,-,ASSVEPGKDTQY
TRBV4-3,TRBJ2-1,few,ASSPQNRGEYNEQF
TRBV2,TRBJ2-1,-,ASSERRGQSSYNEQF
TRBV7-2,TRBJ2-1,few,ASSLTSGGNNEQF
TRBV7-9,TRBJ2-1,few,ASSLTSGRAPEQF
TRBV20-1,TRBJ2-1,-,SPHAGLAGYNEQF
TRBV3-1,TRBJ2-1,-,ASSQPGLAMGYEQF
TRBV6-2/TRBV6-3,TRBJ2-7,-,ASTLRLAFRKDEQY
TRBV20-1,TRBJ2-2,-,SAQGGQSRRGVPGELF
TRBV3-1,TRBJ2-4,few,ASSQESIAKNIQY
TRBV20-1,TRBJ2-5,many,SAPGQGGKETQY
TRBV20-1,TRBJ2-3,few,SAQAGGPARDTQY
TRBV12-3/TRBV12-4,TRBJ2-4,-,ASNTGLAGVGIQY
TRBV12-3/TRBV12-4,TRBJ2-3,many,ASGGNTDTQY
TRBV4-3,TRBJ1-1,few,ASSHNRGNEAF
TRBV12-3/TRBV12-4,TRBJ1-4,many,ASSLLRPATNEKLF
TRBV20-1,TRBJ1-2,few,SARDETGGHGYT
TRBV7-2,TRBJ1-1,-,ASSLAQGVTEAF
TRBV12-3/TRBV12-4,TRBJ2-1,-,ASSLALGTGGNEQF
TRBV5-1,TRBJ2-3,-,ASSYDRASTDTQY
TRBV4-3,TRBJ2-3,-,ASSQEGGRNTDTQY
TRBV20-1,TRBJ2-4,few,SARDTGLGNIQY
TRBV5-1,TRBJ2-5,-,ASSLVPGLQETQY
TRBV7-2,TRBJ1-2,-,ASSLRIGGSKVHGYT
TRBV29-1,TRBJ2-7,few,SVEDRGGNYEQY